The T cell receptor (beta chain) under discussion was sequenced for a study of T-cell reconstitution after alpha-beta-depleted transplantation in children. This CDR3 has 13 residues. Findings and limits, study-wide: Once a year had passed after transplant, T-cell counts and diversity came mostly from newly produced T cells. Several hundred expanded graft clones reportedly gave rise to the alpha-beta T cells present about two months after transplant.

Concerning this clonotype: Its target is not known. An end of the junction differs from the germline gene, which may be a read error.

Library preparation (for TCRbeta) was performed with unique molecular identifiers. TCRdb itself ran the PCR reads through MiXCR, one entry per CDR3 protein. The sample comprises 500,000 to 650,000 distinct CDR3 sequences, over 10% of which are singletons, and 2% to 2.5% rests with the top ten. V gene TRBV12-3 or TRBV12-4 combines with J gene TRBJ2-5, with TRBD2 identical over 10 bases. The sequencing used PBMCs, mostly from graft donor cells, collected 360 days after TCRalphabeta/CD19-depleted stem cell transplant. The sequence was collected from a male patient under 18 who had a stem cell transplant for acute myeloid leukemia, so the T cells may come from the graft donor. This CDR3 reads CASSLAGEGAQYF. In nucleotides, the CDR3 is TGTGCCAGCAGTCTAGCGGGAGAGGGAGCCCAGTACTTC.